These T cell receptor beta chains were read from a single sample in a study of read filtering for tumor transcriptome and immune sequencing. TCRdb ran MiXCR on the reads and lists one entry per CDR3 protein. The table records about 130,000 distinct CDR3 sequences, approximately 13% of them present only once. Sequencing was performed on a population of CD138-negative cells sorted from bone marrow. Receptors originate from a donor older than 35 with multiple myeloma. Each CDR3 is given with its conserved first and last residue.

J gene,V gene,CDR3 protein
TRBJ2-3,TRBV7-9,CASSSIAGAEMDTQYF
TRBJ2-7,TRBV6-5,CASSSQGRAYELYF
TRBJ1-1,TRBV20-1,CSAGTRRNTNTEAFF
TRBJ2-7,TRBV20-1,CSARDLRPLSYEQYF
TRBJ2-5,TRBV20-1,CSARDVSGRAGETQYF
TRBJ2-2,TRBV9,CASTRGLAGDTGELFF
TRBJ2-2,TRBV9,CASSVNVRTQVQNTGELFF
TRBJ2-1,TRBV6-5,CASSYSGGSNEQFF
TRBJ1-5,TRBV10-3,CAISAGALGQPQHF
TRBJ2-1,TRBV2,CASPLRAGGNNEQFF
TRBJ1-1,TRBV5-1,CASSLAEDTEAFF
TRBJ2-2,TRBV6-5,CATQIGTADTGELFF
TRBJ2-3,TRBV7-6,CASSLAGGRPITDTQYF
TRBJ2-1,TRBV7-9,CASSLGQSYNEQFF
TRBJ1-4,TRBV20-1,CSARGQAANEKLFF
TRBJ2-1,TRBV24-1,CATSDSGVYGPDNEQFF
TRBJ1-2,TRBV6-4,CASSNRPAYGGYTF
TRBJ1-1,TRBV29-1,CSVRYRNTEAFF
TRBJ2-1,TRBV20-1,CSATNGLAGSYNEQFF
TRBJ2-3,TRBV20-1,CSARAPAGGPDTQYF
TRBJ2-7,TRBV6-2/TRBV6-3,CASSLGSGIDEQYF
TRBJ1-5,TRBV7-9,CASTQGDISNQPQHF
TRBJ2-5,TRBV19,CASSRTSGRNQETQYF
TRBJ2-3,TRBV20-1,CSAKGTGSDTQYF
TRBJ2-7,TRBV20-1,CSAMDRGRSYEQYF
TRBJ2-3,TRBV20-1,CSARGQGALTDTQYF
TRBJ2-7,TRBV7-9,CASSLGRSGDRTYEQYF
TRBJ2-1,TRBV9,CASSPGASTNEQFF
TRBJ2-2,TRBV27,CASSLVAADTGELFF
TRBJ1-5,TRBV20-1,CSATRTGGDQPQHF
TRBJ2-7,TRBV7-2,CASSIRTGIYEQYF
TRBJ2-2,TRBV29-1,CSAGGLLNTGELFF
TRBJ2-2,TRBV11-2,CASSFLAEAANTGELFF
TRBJ2-5,TRBV7-6,CASSQGPAAEETQYF
TRBJ1-1,TRBV4-1,CASSQDWVNTEAFF
TRBJ2-4,TRBV7-2,CASSLDGNIQYF
TRBJ2-7,TRBV20-1,CSAYSGRVPYEQYF
TRBJ2-3,TRBV6-6,CASSYGGAELAVSTDTQYF
TRBJ2-1,TRBV12-3/TRBV12-4,CASSPGRQGTSGRPFF